This TCR beta chain is from a study of T and B cells in COVID-19 patients. Across the study: Recovered patients mostly had mild to moderate COVID-19 managed as outpatients. Active-infection patients were older, median roughly 65 years, than recovered patients, median approximately 36 years. General observations from the study: Early severe-case samples and blood from mildly ill patients during symptoms were in short supply.

This CDR3 region has 14 residues. V gave up 8 bases and J gave up 4 bases, with 17 bases separating them. Germline CDR1 is MNHEY and CDR2 is SVGEGT. TRB rearrangements were amplified by multiplex PCR with BIOMED2 TRB-A/B primers. TCRdb recomputed calls from the multiplex PCR reads with MiXCR, one row per CDR3 protein. The sample gives about 5,100 distinct CDR3 sequences, 21% of which show up once; about 3.5% is in the top ten. This clonotype has just a few counts. The target antigen is unknown. Blood genomic DNA input for TRB amplification was about 240-550 ng. The source material was blood. The TCR sequence derives from a human donor with active COVID-19. The gene calls are TRBV6-2 or TRBV6-3 and TRBJ1-1; D might be TRBD1 (6 bases). DNA of the CDR3: TGTGCCAGCCGGAGGGGGGGTGCCGGCACTGAAGCTTTCTTT. Translation gives CASRRGGAGTEAFF.